The 5 T cell receptor beta chains below were found in one sample sequenced in a study of blood T cell repertoires in COVID-19. Libraries were prepared by immunoSEQ multiplex PCR; TCRdb keeps only in-frame clonotypes and omits some of them. The sample yields some 100,000 clones, around 87% seen once. Sequenced input: peripheral blood. The receptors shown here come from a woman aged 25-40 years with acute or convalescent COVID-19.

The rearrangement links TRBV9 to TRBJ2-1; D unresolved. The germline V gene encodes CDR1 SGDLS and CDR2 YYNGEE. V shed 7 bases and J shed 10 bases, with 9 bases lying between them. The CDR3 loop spans 10 amino acids. The CDR3 bases are TGTGCCAGCGGCGGCAGGGAGCAGTTCTTC. Translation: CASGGREQFF.

This clone was detected a few times. The chain has TRBV2 and TRBJ1-5; 10 nucleotides align to TRBD1. The CDR3 has 13 amino acids. Germline V gene sequence: CDR1 SNHLY, CDR2 FYNNEI. V trimming: 7 bases; J trimming: 7 bases; junction bases outside the gene matches: 4. CDR3 DNA sequence: TGTGCCAGCATGGGGACAGGGGTGCAGCCCCAGCATTTT. Its protein is CASMGTGVQPQHF.

The rearrangement joins TRBV5-1 to TRBJ2-2; D is uncertain. Germline V gene lookup returns CDR1 SGHRS and CDR2 YFSETQ. The CDR3 runs 12 residues. With 7 bases removed from V and 6 bases from J, the gap between germline ends came to 10 bases. CDR3 loop: CASVSPPGELFF. CDR3 DNA: TGCGCCAGCGTCTCCCCTCCCGGGGAGCTGTTTTTT.

The DNA of the CDR3 is TGTGCCAGCAGTGAGGGCAGGGGTCAGTCCACAGATACGCAGTATTTT. Translated: CASSEGRGQSTDTQYF. The rearrangement uses TRBV6-1 and TRBJ2-3; maybe TRBD1 (6 bases). This CDR3 contains 16 residues. V dropped 3 bases and J dropped 2 bases, with 15 bases sitting between them. Germline CDR1 and CDR2: MNHNS and SASEGT.

This clone has a single count. The chain uses TRBV12-3 or TRBV12-4 and TRBJ1-2, with D perhaps matching TRBD1 (6 bases). V shed 2 bases and J shed 4 bases, with 8 bases lying between them. CDR3 length: 13 residues. This CDR3 reads CASSLQQGYGYTF. CDR3 sequence (DNA): TGTGCCAGCAGTTTACAACAGGGCTATGGCTACACCTTC.